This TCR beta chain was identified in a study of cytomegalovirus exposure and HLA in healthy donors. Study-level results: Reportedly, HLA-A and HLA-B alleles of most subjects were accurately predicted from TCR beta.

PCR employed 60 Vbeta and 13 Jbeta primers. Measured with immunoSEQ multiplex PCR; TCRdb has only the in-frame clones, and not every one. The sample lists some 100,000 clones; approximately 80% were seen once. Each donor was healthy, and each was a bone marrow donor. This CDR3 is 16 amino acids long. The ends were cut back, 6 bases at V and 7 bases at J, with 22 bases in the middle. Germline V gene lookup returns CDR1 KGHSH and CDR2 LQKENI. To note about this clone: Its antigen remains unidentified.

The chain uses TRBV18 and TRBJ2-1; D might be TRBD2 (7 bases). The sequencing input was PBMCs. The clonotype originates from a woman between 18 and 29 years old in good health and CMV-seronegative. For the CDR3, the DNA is TGTGCCAGCTCCCCATCTCGGCTTAAGGGGGGGAATGAGCAGTTCTTC. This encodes CASSPSRLKGGNEQFF.